The 31 T cell receptor beta chains listed next were all sequenced from one sample in a study of blood T cell repertoires in COVID-19. TCRdb keeps only in-frame clones here, not all; method: immunoSEQ multiplex PCR. The data hold about 370,000 clones, with roughly 89% observed a single time. Material: peripheral blood. All receptors come from a young man with active or convalescent COVID-19.

V usage is TRBV7-3 and J usage is TRBJ2-7; maybe TRBD2 (5 bases). This CDR3 contains 13 residues. Germline CDR1 SGHTA, CDR2 FQGTGA. V was shortened by 5 bases and J by 6 bases, with 14 bases between the two germline ends. CDR3 protein: CASSPVAGREQYF. The CDR3 DNA follows: TGTGCCAGCAGCCCCGTCGCGGGTCGCGAGCAGTACTTC. Full variable domain (missing parts from reference TRBV7-3 and TRBJ2-7): GAGVSQTPSNKVTEKGKYVELRCDPISGHTALYWYRQSLGQGPEFLIYFQGTGAADDSGLPNDRFFAVRPEGSVSTLKIQRTERGDSAVYLCASSPVAGREQYFGPGTRLTVT.

Only a few counts were recorded for this clone. This chain connects TRBV24-1 to TRBJ2-1; D is ambiguous. Germline CDR1 and CDR2: KGHDR and SFDVKD. The germline V and J ends were trimmed by 1 base and 8 bases, with 8 bases remaining between them. The CDR3 is made up of 13 amino acids. The CDR3 DNA reads as TGTGCCACCAGTGATTTCCCGTCGTATGAGCAGTTCTTC. It yields the protein CATSDFPSYEQFF.

The V and J genes are TRBV7-2 and TRBJ2-7; 10 nucleotides align to TRBD1. The V gene's germline CDR1 is SGHTA and CDR2 FQGNSA. The CDR3 consists of 15 residues. Unmatched junction bases numbered 7, after V lost 5 bases and J lost 3 bases. The CDR3 DNA sequence: TGTGCCAGCAGCAAAGCGACAGGGGGCATCTACGAGCAGTACTTC. Its translation is CASSKATGGIYEQYF.

The chain has TRBV10-3 and TRBJ1-4, with a tentative D call TRBD1 (5 bases). The CDR3 length is 13 residues. In germline, CDR1 is ENHRY, CDR2 SYGVKD. Trimming took 4 bases from V and 7 from J, leaving 10 bases between them. Written as DNA, the CDR3 is TGTGCCATCAGTGCAGGGCCCGGTGAAAAACTGTTTTTT. Residues: CAISAGPGEKLFF.

The J gene is TRBJ1-6, the V gene TRBV4-1, with unresolved D. The CDR3 sequence is 16 residues long. The ends were cut back, 0 bases at V and 0 bases at J, with 6 bases in the middle. Germline CDR1 is MGHRA and CDR2 is YSYEKL. The chain's CDR3 is CASSQEGSSYNSPLHF. The CDR3 region has the DNA TGCGCCAGCAGCCAAGAGGGCAGCTCCTATAATTCACCCCTCCACTTT.

V is TRBV27 and J is TRBJ2-7, with D possibly being TRBD2 (5 bases). The V end lost 2 bases, the J end lost 2 bases, and 13 bases lay between the germline ends. The CDR3 is made up of 15 amino acids. The V gene's germline CDR1 is MNHEY and CDR2 SMNVEV (reference sequence). CDR3 bases: TGTGCCAGCAGTTTAGGAGCGGTGGGAGCCTACGAGCAGTACTTC. Protein sequence: CASSLGAVGAYEQYF.

The chain uses TRBV3-1 (or the pseudogene TRBV3-2) and TRBJ2-7; 9 bases align to TRBD1. Trimming at V came to 1 base and at J to 1 base, leaving 5 bases not matched to a gene. CDR1 LGHDT and CDR2 YNNKEL come from the germline V gene (reference sequence). This CDR3 is built from 16 residues. CDR3 in amino acids: CASSQGPGTGSYEQYF. The CDR3, as DNA: TGTGCCAGCAGCCAAGGTCCCGGGACAGGGTCCTACGAGCAGTACTTC.

The chain joins TRBV2 to TRBJ2-5, with 14 bases identical to TRBD2. The length of the CDR3 is 15 residues. Germline V CDR1 and CDR2: SNHLY, FYNNEI. Trimming cost V 6 bases and J 2 bases; bases outside gene matches: 2. This CDR3 reads CASRRLAGGQETQYF. In DNA, the CDR3 is TGTGCCAGCAGGAGACTAGCGGGAGGGCAAGAGACCCAGTACTTC.

The rearrangement uses TRBV4-3 and TRBJ1-3; a possible D gene is TRBD1 (5 bases). Germline V gene lookup returns CDR1 LGHNA and CDR2 YSLEER. V lost 0 bases and J lost 0, with 12 bases in between. This CDR3 spans 17 amino acids. CDR3 DNA: TGCGCCAGCAGCCAAGACCATGGGGGGGTCTCTGGAAACACCATATATTTT. It translates to CASSQDHGGVSGNTIYF.

In its sample, this clone was seen once. The CDR3 nucleotides read TGCGCCAGCAGCTTGGCGCCTTCGGGCACTGAAGCTTTCTTT. Its translation: CASSLAPSGTEAFF. J is TRBJ1-1 and V is TRBV5-1; no clear D. V lost 0 bases to trimming and J lost 4 bases, with 10 bases between them. This CDR3 contains 14 residues. Germline V gives CDR1 SGHRS, CDR2 YFSETQ. The full variable domain, with the rest looked up from reference TRBV5-1 and TRBJ1-1, is KAGVTQTPRYLIKTRGQQVTLSCSPISGHRSVSWYQQTPGQGLQFLFEYFSETQRNKGNFPGRFSGRQFSNSRSEMNVSTLELGDSALYLCASSLAPSGTEAFFGQGTRLTVV.

V usage is TRBV18 and J usage is TRBJ1-6; D is ambiguous. The CDR3 is made up of 15 amino acids. The germline V gene encodes CDR1 KGHSH and CDR2 LQKENI. V lost 3 bases and J lost 7, with 13 bases in between. For the CDR3, the DNA is TGTGCCAGCTCACCGAACGGGGAGGCAAATTCACCCCTCCACTTT. It yields the protein CASSPNGEANSPLHF.

The chain carries TRBV5-1 and TRBJ1-1; D call uncertain. The length of the CDR3 is 13 residues. Germline loops: CDR1 SGHRS, CDR2 YFSETQ. With 4 bases removed from V and 3 bases from J, the gap between germline ends came to 10 bases. The chain's CDR3 is CASSSLLDTEAFF. CDR3 nucleotides: TGCGCCAGCAGCAGCCTTTTAGACACTGAAGCTTTCTTT.

The rearrangement links TRBV10-3 to TRBJ2-1; 9 positions agree with TRBD2. Germline assignment: CDR1 ENHRY and CDR2 SYGVKD. The CDR3 is 13 amino acids. The junction had 5 bases not matched to a gene; V was cut back by 10 bases and J by 4 bases. The CDR3: CATRLAEYNEQFF. The CDR3 DNA sequence: TGTGCCACCAGACTAGCGGAATACAATGAGCAGTTCTTC.

This rearrangement joins TRBV2 to TRBJ2-2; 11 nucleotides line up with TRBD1. This CDR3 is built from 14 residues. In germline, CDR1 is SNHLY, CDR2 FYNNEI. V trimming: 6 bases; J trimming: 4 bases; junction bases outside the gene matches: 1. The CDR3 DNA sequence: TGTGCCAGCAGGGGGACAGGGGGCACCGGGGAGCTGTTTTTT. Its translation is CASRGTGGTGELFF.

V usage is TRBV7-2 and J usage is TRBJ2-1; TRBD2 matches 7 bases. Looked up from germline, CDR1 is SGHTA and CDR2 is FQGNSA. The ends lost 5 bases at V and 0 bases at J; junction bases unmatched: 4. This CDR3 contains 15 residues. CDR3 DNA sequence: TGTGCCAGCAGCCCAGCGGGGAGCTCCTACAATGAGCAGTTCTTC. It is translated as CASSPAGSSYNEQFF.

The V call is TRBV10-3, the J call TRBJ1-1, with 7 bases fitting TRBD1. V was pared by 5 bases and J by 5 bases, with 5 bases of the junction left unmatched. CDR3 length equals 13 residues. From germline, CDR1 is ENHRY and CDR2 SYGVKD. CDR3 amino acids: CAISKDRATEAFF. The CDR3 nucleotides read TGTGCCATCAGTAAAGACAGGGCTACTGAAGCTTTCTTT.

The chain uses TRBV30 and TRBJ2-3, with a tentative D call TRBD2 (5 bases). The CDR3 is 12 amino acids. Deletions cut 0 bases from V and 6 bases from J, with 7 bases between. Germline CDR1 and CDR2: GTSNPN and SVGIG (reference sequence). The CDR3 nucleotides read TGTGCCTGGAGTGTACTAGGGGATACGCAGTATTTT. It translates to CAWSVLGDTQYF. Full variable domain (remainder filled in from reference TRBV30 and TRBJ2-3): SQTIHQWPATLVQPVGSPLSLECTVEGTSNPNLYWYRQAAGRGLQLLFYSVGIGQISSEVPQNLSASRPQDRQFILSSKKLLLSDSGFYLCAWSVLGDTQYFGPGTRLTVL.

The chain is built from TRBV28 and TRBJ1-6; 8 nucleotides align to TRBD1. This CDR3 spans 15 amino acids. In germline, CDR1 is MDHEN, CDR2 SYDVKM. The V and J ends lost 5 bases and 10 bases, in that order; junction bases with no gene match: 10. CDR3 protein: CASSRDRGDLSPLHF. For the CDR3, the DNA is TGTGCCAGCAGTCGAGACAGGGGCGATTTGTCACCCCTCCACTTT.

The chain combines TRBV4-1 with TRBJ2-7; TRBD2 aligns across 9 bases. The V segment lost 4 bases and the J segment 4 bases; nucleotides outside the gene matches: 8. The CDR3 spans 15 residues. CDR1 is MGHRA, CDR2 YSYEKL, per germline. DNA of the CDR3: TGCGCCAGCAGCCCTTGGGCGGGGGGGCCTTACGAGCAGTACTTC. Translated: CASSPWAGGPYEQYF.

This sequence joins TRBV6-6 and TRBJ1-2; D is uncertain. The CDR3 runs to 14 residues. Deletions cut 2 bases from V and 0 bases from J, with 7 bases between. Germline V gives CDR1 MNHNY, CDR2 SVGAGI (reference sequence). The CDR3 here is CASSYGHPNYGYTF. DNA of the CDR3: TGTGCCAGCAGTTACGGGCACCCTAACTATGGCTACACCTTC.

The chain links TRBV2 to TRBJ1-6; perhaps TRBD1 as D (5 bases). Trimming removed 3 bases at V and 8 bases at J, with 11 bases between. Per the germline V gene, CDR1 is SNHLY and CDR2 is FYNNEI. This CDR3 contains 14 residues. In nucleotides, the CDR3 is TGTGCCAGCAGTGACTCGACAGCTTATTCACCCCTCCACTTT. It translates to CASSDSTAYSPLHF. Full variable domain (remainder filled in from reference TRBV2 and TRBJ1-6): EPEVTQTPSHQVTQMGQEVILRCVPISNHLYFYWYRQILGQKVEFLVSFYNNEISEKSEIFDDQFSVERPDGSNFTLKIRSTKLEDSAMYFCASSDSTAYSPLHFGNGTRLTVT.

The CDR3 sequence: CASSLVMGGTEAFF. The CDR3 DNA reads as TGTGCCAGCAGCTTAGTCATGGGGGGCACTGAAGCTTTCTTT. The rearrangement joins TRBV11-2 to TRBJ1-1, with D tentatively TRBD1 (5 bases). The germline CDR1 and CDR2 sequences are SGHAT and FQNNGV. The V and J ends lost 1 base and 4 bases respectively, with 10 bases between them. This CDR3 comprises 14 residues.

Turning to this clone: At one boundary the junction diverges from the germline segment, which might be a read error. The chain couples TRBV28 to TRBJ2-6, with a weak D call TRBD1 (5 bases). The CDR3 totals 15 residues. CDR1 is MDHEN, CDR2 SYDVKM, per germline. The CDR3: CASSLFNSGANVLTF. CDR3 nucleotides: TGTGCCAGCAGTTTATTTAACTCTGGGGCCAACGTGCTGACTTTC.

The rearrangement links TRBV29-1 to TRBJ1-1, with D perhaps matching TRBD1 (5 bases). The CDR3 runs 13 residues. Trimming cost V 0 bases and J 1 base, with 6 bases left between them. Germline CDR1 is SQVTM and CDR2 is ANQGSEA. The CDR3 DNA reads as TGCAGCGTTGAAGACAGGGCGAACACTGAAGCTTTCTTT. This gives the protein CSVEDRANTEAFF.

This chain links TRBV11-2 with TRBJ2-7, with D possibly TRBD2 on 6 matching bases. CDR1 is SGHAT, CDR2 FQNNGV, per germline. Between the trimmed V and J ends, which lost 2 bases and 0 bases, there was a span of 8 bases. CDR3 size: 14 residues. Here the CDR3 DNA reads TGTGCCAGCAGCTTATGGGGGGACTCCTACGAGCAGTACTTC. Amino acids: CASSLWGDSYEQYF. Looking up the rest from reference TRBV11-2 and TRBJ2-7 gives the full variable domain: EAGVAQSPRYKIIEKRQSVAFWCNPISGHATLYWYQQILGQGPKLLIQFQNNGVVDDSQLPKDRFSAERLKGVDSTLKIQPAKLEDSAVYLCASSLWGDSYEQYFGPGTRLTVT.

This chain joins TRBV6-2 or TRBV6-3 and TRBJ1-1; 8 nucleotides align to TRBD1. Germline CDR1 reads MNHEY; CDR2 reads SVGEGT. Trimming took 4 bases from V and 0 from J; bases not matched to a gene: 4. The CDR3 runs 15 residues. CDR3 in amino acids: CASSSGQVLNTEAFF. The CDR3 bases are TGTGCCAGCAGTTCGGGACAGGTGTTGAACACTGAAGCTTTCTTT.

The chain is built from TRBV11-2 and TRBJ1-1, with D possibly being TRBD1 (5 bases). The germline V and J ends were trimmed by 7 bases and 0 bases, with 18 bases remaining between them. The CDR3 totals 16 residues. CDR1 SGHAT and CDR2 FQNNGV come from the germline V gene. This CDR3 is CASTTEGGAMNTEAFF. The CDR3 DNA follows: TGTGCCAGCACCACCGAGGGCGGGGCTATGAACACTGAAGCTTTCTTT.

The rearrangement uses TRBV7-2 and TRBJ2-7; TRBD1 matches at 7 bases. Unmatched junction bases numbered 12, after V lost 4 bases and J lost 3 bases. The CDR3 is 16 residues long. CDR1 and CDR2 (germline): SGHTA, FQGNSA. The CDR3 DNA reads TGTGCCAGCAGCTCTAAAACGGGACAGTCACTCTACGAGCAGTACTTC. Translating gives CASSSKTGQSLYEQYF. Using reference TRBV7-2 and TRBJ2-7 for the parts outside the CDR3, the full variable domain is GAGVSQSPSNKVTEKGKDVELRCDPISGHTALYWYRQSLGQGLEFLIYFQGNSAPDKSGLPSDRFSAERTGGSVSTLTIQRTQQEDSAVYLCASSSKTGQSLYEQYFGPGTRLTVT.

On this clone itself: The same CDR3 can be traced to other DNA sequences in this sample. J is TRBJ2-7 and V is TRBV9, with a possible D match to TRBD1 (6 bases). V dropped 0 bases and J dropped 1 base, with 8 bases sitting between them. The CDR3 loop spans 14 amino acids. Germline V gene lookup returns CDR1 SGDLS and CDR2 YYNGEE. The CDR3 DNA is TGTGCCAGCAGCGTAGTAGGACAGTCCTACGAGCAGTACTTC. Its protein is CASSVVGQSYEQYF. Full variable domain (outside the CDR3, taken from reference TRBV9 and TRBJ2-7): DSGVTQTPKHLITATGQRVTLRCSPRSGDLSVYWYQQSLDQGLQFLIQYYNGEERAKGNILERFSAQQFPDLHSELNLSSLELGDSALYFCASSVVGQSYEQYFGPGTRLTVT.

This clone was counted once. The V gene is TRBV7-9, the J gene TRBJ2-1; the match to TRBD2 covers 7 bases. CDR1 SEHNR and CDR2 FQNEAQ come from the germline V gene (reference sequence). The CDR3 runs 15 residues. With 4 bases clipped from V and 8 bases from J, the junction kept 11 bases outside the gene matches. The CDR3 bases are TGTGCCAGCAGCTACCTCCCGGGGGGACTCGATGAGCAGTTCTTC. Amino acids: CASSYLPGGLDEQFF.

The CDR3 reads CASSSGGGNTQYF. CDR3 nucleotide sequence: TGTGCCAGCAGTTCGGGGGGGGGAAATACGCAGTATTTT. The chain joins TRBV12-3 or TRBV12-4 to TRBJ2-3, with TRBD2 identical over 8 bases. Trimming took 4 bases from V and 7 from J; bases not matched to a gene: 4. The CDR3 length is 13 residues.